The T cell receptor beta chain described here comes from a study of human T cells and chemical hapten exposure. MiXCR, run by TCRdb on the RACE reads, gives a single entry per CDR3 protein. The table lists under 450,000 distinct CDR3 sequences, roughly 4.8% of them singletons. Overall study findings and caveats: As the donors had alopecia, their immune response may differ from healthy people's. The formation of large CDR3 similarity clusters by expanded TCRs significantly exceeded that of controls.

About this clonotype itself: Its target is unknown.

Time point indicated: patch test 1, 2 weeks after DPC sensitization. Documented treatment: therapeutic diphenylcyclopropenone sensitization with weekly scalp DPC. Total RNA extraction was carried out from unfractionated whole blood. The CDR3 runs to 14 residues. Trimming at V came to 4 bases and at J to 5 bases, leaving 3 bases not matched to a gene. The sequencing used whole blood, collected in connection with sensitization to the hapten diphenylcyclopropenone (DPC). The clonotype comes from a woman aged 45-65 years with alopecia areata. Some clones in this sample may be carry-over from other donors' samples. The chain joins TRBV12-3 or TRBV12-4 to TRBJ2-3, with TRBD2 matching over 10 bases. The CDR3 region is CASSSSGRGDTQYF. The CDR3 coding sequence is TGTGCCAGCAGTTCGAGCGGGAGGGGAGATACGCAGTATTTT.